One sample yielded the 6 T cell receptor beta chains listed below, sequenced in a study of T cell responses to AZD1222 COVID-19 vaccine. The table came from immunoSEQ multiplex PCR; TCRdb's copy has only in-frame clones and leaves some out. Here the sample spans 130,000 to 150,000 clones, approximately 91% being singletons. The source was peripheral blood, collected 28 days after the second AZD1222 dose. The origin of the receptors is an adult who received the AZD1222 COVID-19 vaccine.

This clone was seen a few times. The gene calls are TRBV15 and TRBJ2-1, with D perhaps being TRBD1 or TRBD2 (5 bases each). The CDR3 sequence is 16 residues long. Germline lookup yields CDR1 LNHNV and CDR2 YYDKDF (reference sequence). The ends were cut back, 3 bases at V and 0 bases at J, with 12 bases in the middle. The chain's CDR3 is CATSSRDLSSYNEQFF. The CDR3, as DNA: TGTGCCACCAGCAGCCGGGACCTAAGCTCCTACAATGAGCAGTTCTTC. The full variable domain, rest sourced from reference TRBV15 and TRBJ2-1, is DAMVIQNPRYQVTQFGKPVTLSCSQTLNHNVMYWYQQKSSQAPKLLFHYYDKDFNNEADTPDNFQSRRPNTSFCFLDIRSPGLGDTAMYLCATSSRDLSSYNEQFFGPGTRLTVL.

The V call is TRBV19, the J call TRBJ2-7; D is possibly TRBD1 or TRBD2 (5 bases each). This CDR3 has 15 residues. Germline-derived CDR1 and CDR2 are LNHDA and SQIVND (reference sequence). Deletions cut 6 bases from V and 2 bases from J, with 17 bases between. The CDR3 loop is CASSLIRDVAYEQYF. DNA of the CDR3: TGTGCCAGTAGCCTTATCCGGGACGTAGCCTACGAGCAGTACTTC. The variable domain in full, with the rest retrieved from reference TRBV19 and TRBJ2-7, is DGGITQSPKYLFRKEGQNVTLSCEQNLNHDAMYWYRQDPGQGLRLIYYSQIVNDFQKGDIAEGYSVSREKKESFPLTVTSAQKNPTAFYLCASSLIRDVAYEQYFGPGTRLTVT.

The chain has TRBV19 and TRBJ2-7, with D possibly being TRBD2 (5 bases). Per germline, CDR1 LNHDA and CDR2 SQIVND (reference sequence). The ends were cut back, 3 bases at V and 5 bases at J, with 14 bases in the middle. The CDR3 length is 14 residues. The CDR3 DNA reads as TGTGCCAGTAGTATCATTAGCGATTCCGACGAGCAGTACTTC. It encodes CASSIISDSDEQYF.

The V and J genes are TRBV5-4 and TRBJ2-1, with TRBD2 as a possible D gene (5 bases). The germline V and J ends were trimmed by 3 bases and 5 bases, with 30 bases remaining between them. CDR3 size: 20 residues. Germline loops: CDR1 SGHNT, CDR2 YYREEE (reference sequence). CDR3 residues: CASSSKWGEASETINNEQFF. The CDR3 coding sequence is TGTGCCAGCAGCTCGAAATGGGGAGAGGCCAGTGAAACGATAAACAATGAGCAGTTCTTC.

Comments on this clone: The junction does not match germline at one end; this may be a read error. The chain uses TRBV9 and TRBJ2-4, with TRBD2 as a possible D gene (5 bases). Per the germline V gene, CDR1 is SGDLS and CDR2 is YYNGEE. The length of the CDR3 is 13 residues. The CDR3 DNA reads as TGTGCCAGCAGCGTAGGTCCAGGAGGCGAGCATAACTTC. It specifies CASSVGPGGEHNF.

A single count supports this clone. The chain has TRBV11-2 and TRBJ2-2, with D unclear. The CDR3 totals 13 residues. V was pared by 0 bases and J by 4 bases, with 3 bases between. Germline V lookup: CDR1 SGHAT, CDR2 FQNNGV. CDR3 coding DNA: TGTGCCAGCAGCTTAGATCGCACCGGGGAGCTGTTTTTT. Translation: CASSLDRTGELFF. Using reference TRBV11-2 and TRBJ2-2 for the parts outside the CDR3, the full variable domain is EAGVAQSPRYKIIEKRQSVAFWCNPISGHATLYWYQQILGQGPKLLIQFQNNGVVDDSQLPKDRFSAERLKGVDSTLKIQPAKLEDSAVYLCASSLDRTGELFFGEGSRLTVL.